Below, 16 T cell receptor beta chains from the same sample are listed, as sequenced in a study of control samples from healthy donors and cancer patients. Sequencing was performed with immunoSEQ multiplex PCR; in TCRdb, only in-frame clones are kept and a portion is missing. The sample contains 150,000 or so clones, approximately 93% of which appear only once. The sample taken for sequencing was blood. Receptors were obtained from a young man in good health.

The V call is TRBV4-1, the J call TRBJ2-2; 14 nucleotides align to TRBD2. Germline CDR1 and CDR2: MGHRA and YSYEKL. The V segment lost 0 bases and the J segment 3 bases; nucleotides outside the gene matches: 9. The CDR3 totals 20 residues. CDR3 region: CASSQDPRLAGGWDTGELFF. CDR3 DNA sequence: TGCGCCAGCAGCCAAGATCCCCGACTAGCGGGAGGGTGGGACACCGGGGAGCTGTTTTTT.

This clone has a single count. The gene calls are TRBV4-1 and TRBJ2-1, with 9 nucleotides matching TRBD2. V was clipped by 0 bases and J by 4 bases; unmatched bases: 7. The CDR3 is 17 residues long. Germline V CDR1 and CDR2: MGHRA, YSYEKL. The CDR3 sequence: CASSQDKPSGIYNEQFF. CDR3 coding DNA: TGCGCCAGCAGCCAAGATAAACCTAGCGGGATTTACAATGAGCAGTTCTTC.

The count of this clone is one. CDR3 DNA: TGTGCCAGCAGCGTAGGCCCAAGTAGCAATCAGCCCCAGCATTTT. This encodes CASSVGPSSNQPQHF. The chain combines TRBV9 with TRBJ1-5; D remains unclear. The V and J ends lost 0 bases and 0 bases respectively, with 7 bases between them. The germline CDR1 and CDR2 sequences are SGDLS and YYNGEE. The CDR3 sequence is 15 residues long. The variable domain in full, with the rest retrieved from reference TRBV9 and TRBJ1-5, is DSGVTQTPKHLITATGQRVTLRCSPRSGDLSVYWYQQSLDQGLQFLIQYYNGEERAKGNILERFSAQQFPDLHSELNLSSLELGDSALYFCASSVGPSSNQPQHFGDGTRLSIL.

This chain uses TRBV27 with TRBJ2-7; D call uncertain. The CDR3 loop spans 13 amino acids. Trimming pared 4 bases from V and 3 bases from J, leaving 10 bases between. CDR1 MNHEY and CDR2 SMNVEV come from the germline V gene (reference sequence). The CDR3 spells CASSSNPFYEQYF. CDR3 nucleotides: TGTGCCAGCAGTTCCAACCCCTTCTACGAGCAGTACTTC.

J is TRBJ2-1 and V is TRBV7-9; D call uncertain. The V and J ends lost 1 base and 4 bases respectively, with 8 bases between them. The CDR3 loop spans 14 amino acids. CDR1 is SEHNR, CDR2 FQNEAQ, per germline (reference sequence). The DNA for the CDR3 is TGTGCCAGCAGCTTAGTCAAGGAATACAATGAGCAGTTCTTC. Protein: CASSLVKEYNEQFF.

The CDR3 sequence is CASSLEGRAYGYTF. CDR3 nucleotides: TGCGCCAGCAGCTTGGAGGGTAGGGCCTATGGCTACACCTTC. The chain combines TRBV5-1 with TRBJ1-2; D is ambiguous. Germline values: CDR1 SGHRS, CDR2 YFSETQ. V shed 0 bases and J shed 4 bases, with 10 bases lying between them. CDR3 size: 14 residues.

The genes are TRBV5-1 and TRBJ2-1; 12 bases align to TRBD2. V gave up 1 base and J gave up 4 bases; unmatched junction bases: 6. The V gene's germline CDR1 is SGHRS and CDR2 YFSETQ. CDR3 length equals 17 residues. CDR3 nucleotides: TGCGCCAGCAGCTTGCGGCCTAGCGGGGGGGCTTACAATGAGCAGTTCTTC. This codes for CASSLRPSGGAYNEQFF. Full variable domain (remainder filled in from reference TRBV5-1 and TRBJ2-1): KAGVTQTPRYLIKTRGQQVTLSCSPISGHRSVSWYQQTPGQGLQFLFEYFSETQRNKGNFPGRFSGRQFSNSRSEMNVSTLELGDSALYLCASSLRPSGGAYNEQFFGPGTRLTVL.

V is TRBV28 and J is TRBJ2-6; TRBD2 matches 12 bases. The CDR3 is 17 amino acids. Germline V gives CDR1 MDHEN, CDR2 SYDVKM. Losses at the gene ends were 6 bases for V and 4 bases for J; bases not matched to a gene: 7. The CDR3 spells CASRTGLAGSGANVLTF. CDR3 nucleotide sequence: TGTGCCAGCAGAACCGGACTAGCGGGATCCGGGGCCAACGTCCTGACTTTC.

The chain has TRBV15 and TRBJ2-5, with D uncertain. This CDR3 spans 16 amino acids. Trimming shortened V by 0 bases and J by 2 bases, and 13 bases separated the two germline ends. Per germline, CDR1 LNHNV and CDR2 YYDKDF (reference sequence). DNA for the CDR3: TGTGCCACCAGCAGAGATTTCCAGCTGATGCAAGAGACCCAGTACTTC. Its translation: CATSRDFQLMQETQYF.

The chain is built from TRBV3-1 (or the pseudogene TRBV3-2) and TRBJ1-4; maybe TRBD1 (5 bases). Trimming removed 3 bases at V and 8 bases at J, with 16 bases between. The CDR3 sequence is 15 residues long. CDR1 is LGHDT, CDR2 YNNKEL, per germline (reference sequence). In DNA, the CDR3 is TGTGCCAGCAGCCACGGGAGGCAGGAGGGGGAAAAACTGTTTTTT. Translated, it gives CASSHGRQEGEKLFF.

The rearrangement links TRBV25-1 to TRBJ1-1; TRBD1 might be the D (6 bases). V lost 3 bases and J 6 bases, leaving 14 bases between the germline ends. In germline, CDR1 is MGHDK, CDR2 SYGVNS. The CDR3 has 14 amino acids. The CDR3, as DNA: TGTGCCAGCAGTGATGGGGGCTGGAGGTCTGAAGCTTTCTTT. It codes for CASSDGGWRSEAFF.

Regarding this clone: Other nucleotide sequences from this sample produce the same CDR3. V usage is TRBV30 and J usage is TRBJ2-7; D call uncertain. This CDR3 spans 11 amino acids. Germline V CDR1 and CDR2: GTSNPN, SVGIG (reference sequence). Between the trimmed V and J ends, which lost 0 bases and 4 bases, there was a span of 4 bases. The CDR3 spells CAWSVGYEQYF. CDR3 in DNA: TGTGCCTGGAGTGTGGGGTACGAGCAGTACTTC.

Written as DNA, the CDR3 is TGTGCCAGCCACCACTGGGGGGGGACTGAAGCTTTCTTT. The encoded protein is CASHHWGGTEAFF. The chain links TRBV28 to TRBJ1-1; D perhaps matches TRBD1 (5 bases). This CDR3 comprises 13 residues. The V gene's germline CDR1 is MDHEN and CDR2 SYDVKM. Trimming cost V 8 bases and J 5 bases, with 15 bases left between them.

This clone has a handful of counts. CDR3 nucleotides: TGTGCCAGCTCACTACAGGGGCCCGCGAACACTGAAGCTTTCTTT. As protein: CASSLQGPANTEAFF. This sequence joins TRBV18 and TRBJ1-1; TRBD1 agrees at 7 bases. Germline V gene sequence: CDR1 KGHSH, CDR2 LQKENI. Unmatched junction bases numbered 6, after V lost 4 bases and J lost 1 base. The CDR3 extends over 15 amino acids.

V gene TRBV3-1 (or the pseudogene TRBV3-2) combines with J gene TRBJ2-1; 14 positions match TRBD2. CDR1 and CDR2 (germline): LGHDT, YNNKEL (reference sequence). The CDR3 totals 19 residues. V dropped 4 bases and J dropped 0; count of bases not matched to a gene: 8. CDR3 loop: CASSPLTSGGGSSYNEQFF. DNA for the CDR3: TGTGCCAGCAGCCCCTTGACTAGCGGGGGGGGGAGCTCCTACAATGAGCAGTTCTTC.

V gene TRBV19 combines with J gene TRBJ2-1, with D perhaps TRBD2 (7 bases). This CDR3 has 16 amino acids. The germline V gene encodes CDR1 LNHDA and CDR2 SQIVND (reference sequence). CDR3 sequence: CAAREGRTVSYNEQFF. As DNA, the CDR3 is TGTGCTGCCAGGGAGGGTCGGACAGTCAGCTACAATGAGCAGTTCTTC.